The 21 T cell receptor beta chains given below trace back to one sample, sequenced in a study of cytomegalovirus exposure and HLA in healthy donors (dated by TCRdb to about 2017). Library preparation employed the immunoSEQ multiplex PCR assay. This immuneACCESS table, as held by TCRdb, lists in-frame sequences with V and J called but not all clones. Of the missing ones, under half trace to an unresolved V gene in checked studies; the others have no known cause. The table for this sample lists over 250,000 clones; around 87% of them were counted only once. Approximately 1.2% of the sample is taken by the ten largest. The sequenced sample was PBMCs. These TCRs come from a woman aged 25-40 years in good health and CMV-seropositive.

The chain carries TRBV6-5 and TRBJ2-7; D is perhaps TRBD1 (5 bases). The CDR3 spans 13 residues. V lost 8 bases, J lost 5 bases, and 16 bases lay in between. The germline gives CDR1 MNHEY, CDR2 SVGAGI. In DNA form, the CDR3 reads TGTGCCAGCGGATCTAGGGGCGCCCACGAGCAGTACTTC. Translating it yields CASGSRGAHEQYF.

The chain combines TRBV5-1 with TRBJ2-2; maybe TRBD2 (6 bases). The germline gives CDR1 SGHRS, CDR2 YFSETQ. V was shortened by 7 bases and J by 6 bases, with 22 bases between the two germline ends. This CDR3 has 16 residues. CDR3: CASSNRDSRVPGELFF. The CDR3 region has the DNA TGCGCCAGCTCAAACCGGGACTCCCGGGTCCCCGGGGAGCTGTTTTTT.

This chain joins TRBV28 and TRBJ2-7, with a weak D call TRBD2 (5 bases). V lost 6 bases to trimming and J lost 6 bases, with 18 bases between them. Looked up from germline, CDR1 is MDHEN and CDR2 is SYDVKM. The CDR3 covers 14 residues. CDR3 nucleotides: TGTGCCAGCAGCCAGCCCTCAAACCGGGGCGAGCAGTACTTC. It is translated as CASSQPSNRGEQYF.

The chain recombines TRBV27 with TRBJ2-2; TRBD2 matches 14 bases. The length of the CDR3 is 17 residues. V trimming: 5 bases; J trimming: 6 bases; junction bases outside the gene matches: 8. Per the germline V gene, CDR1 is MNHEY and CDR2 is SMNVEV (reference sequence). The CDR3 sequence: CASSTGLAGAPPGELFF. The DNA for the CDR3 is TGTGCCAGCAGTACGGGACTAGCGGGGGCTCCCCCCGGGGAGCTGTTTTTT.

CDR3 DNA sequence: TGTGCCAGCAGCTCCCTTCTTACCGTTAGCTCCTACGAGCAGTACTTC. As protein: CASSSLLTVSSYEQYF. The chain combines TRBV7-6 with TRBJ2-7; the D is unclear. The CDR3 has 16 residues. The germline V gene has CDR1 SGHVS and CDR2 FNYEAQ. Deletions cut 4 bases from V and 0 bases from J, with 16 bases between.

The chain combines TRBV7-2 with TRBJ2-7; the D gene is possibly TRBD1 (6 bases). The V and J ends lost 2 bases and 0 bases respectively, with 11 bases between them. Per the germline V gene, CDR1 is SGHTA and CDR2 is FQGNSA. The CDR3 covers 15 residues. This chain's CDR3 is CASSLSGTNSYEQYF. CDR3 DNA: TGTGCCAGCAGCTTATCGGGGACAAACTCCTACGAGCAGTACTTC.

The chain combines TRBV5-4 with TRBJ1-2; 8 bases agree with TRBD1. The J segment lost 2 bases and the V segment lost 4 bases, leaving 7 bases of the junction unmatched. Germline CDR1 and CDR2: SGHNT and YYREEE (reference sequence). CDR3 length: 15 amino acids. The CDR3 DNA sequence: TGTGCCAGCAGCATGGGGGACAGGAAAAACTATGGCTACACCTTC. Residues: CASSMGDRKNYGYTF.

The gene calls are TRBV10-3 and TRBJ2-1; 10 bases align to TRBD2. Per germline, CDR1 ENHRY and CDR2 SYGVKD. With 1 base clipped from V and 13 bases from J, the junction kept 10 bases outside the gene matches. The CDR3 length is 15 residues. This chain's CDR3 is CAISEWASGSGLQFF. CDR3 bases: TGTGCCATCAGTGAGTGGGCTAGCGGGAGCGGATTACAGTTCTTC.

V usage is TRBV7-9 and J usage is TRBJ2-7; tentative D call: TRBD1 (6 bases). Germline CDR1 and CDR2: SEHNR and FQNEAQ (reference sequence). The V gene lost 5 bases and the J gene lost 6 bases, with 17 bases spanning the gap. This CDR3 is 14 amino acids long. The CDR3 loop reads CASSVNARGSEQYF. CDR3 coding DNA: TGTGCCAGCAGCGTCAACGCCAGGGGATCCGAGCAGTACTTC. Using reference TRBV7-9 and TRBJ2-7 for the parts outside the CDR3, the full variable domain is DTGVSQNPRHKITKRGQNVTFRCDPISEHNRLYWYRQTLGQGPEFLTYFQNEAQLEKSRLLSDRFSAERPKGSFSTLEIQRTEQGDSAMYLCASSVNARGSEQYFGPGTRLTVT.

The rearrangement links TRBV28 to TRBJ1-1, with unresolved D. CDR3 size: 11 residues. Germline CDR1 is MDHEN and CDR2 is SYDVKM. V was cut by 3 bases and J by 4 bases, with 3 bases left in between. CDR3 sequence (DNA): TGTGCCAGCAGTTTTGGCACTGAAGCTTTCTTT. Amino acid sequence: CASSFGTEAFF.

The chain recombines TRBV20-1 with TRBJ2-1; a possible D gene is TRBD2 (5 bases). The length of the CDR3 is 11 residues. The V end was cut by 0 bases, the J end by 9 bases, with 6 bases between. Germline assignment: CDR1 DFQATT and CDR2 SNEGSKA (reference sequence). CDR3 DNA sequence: TGCAGTGCTAGAGATGCGGGTGAGCAGTTCTTC. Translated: CSARDAGEQFF.

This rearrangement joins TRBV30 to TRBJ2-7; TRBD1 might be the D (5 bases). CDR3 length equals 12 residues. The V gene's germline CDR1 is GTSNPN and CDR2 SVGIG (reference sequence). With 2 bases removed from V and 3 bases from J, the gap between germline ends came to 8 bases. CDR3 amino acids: CAWSQGSYEQYF. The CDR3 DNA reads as TGTGCCTGGAGTCAGGGCAGCTACGAGCAGTACTTC.

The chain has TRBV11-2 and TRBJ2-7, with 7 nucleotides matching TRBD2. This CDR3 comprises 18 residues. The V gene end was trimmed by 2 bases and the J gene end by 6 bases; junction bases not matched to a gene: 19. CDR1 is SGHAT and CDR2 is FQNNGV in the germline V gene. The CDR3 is CASSLQLVGGREFCEQYF. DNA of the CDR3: TGTGCCAGCAGCTTACAGCTAGTTGGTGGGCGGGAGTTTTGCGAGCAGTACTTC.

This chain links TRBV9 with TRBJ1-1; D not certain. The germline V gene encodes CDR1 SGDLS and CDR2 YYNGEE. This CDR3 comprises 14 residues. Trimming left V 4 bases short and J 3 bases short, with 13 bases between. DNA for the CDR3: TGTGCCAGCAGCCCCGCGGCAAAAGACACTGAAGCTTTCTTT. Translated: CASSPAAKDTEAFF.

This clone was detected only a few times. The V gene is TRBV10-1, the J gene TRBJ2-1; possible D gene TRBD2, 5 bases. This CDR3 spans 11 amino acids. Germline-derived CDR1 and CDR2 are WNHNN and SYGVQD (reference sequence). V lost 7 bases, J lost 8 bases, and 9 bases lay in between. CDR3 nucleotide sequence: TGCGCCAGCAAAAGAGGGTATGAGCAGTTCTTC. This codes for CASKRGYEQFF.

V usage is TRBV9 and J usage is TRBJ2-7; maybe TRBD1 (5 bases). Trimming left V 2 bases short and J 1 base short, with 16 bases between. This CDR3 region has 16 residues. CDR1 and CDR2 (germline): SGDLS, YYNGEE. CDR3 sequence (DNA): TGTGCCAGCAGCGTTCTATACAGGAACGGATCCTACGAGCAGTACTTC. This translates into CASSVLYRNGSYEQYF.

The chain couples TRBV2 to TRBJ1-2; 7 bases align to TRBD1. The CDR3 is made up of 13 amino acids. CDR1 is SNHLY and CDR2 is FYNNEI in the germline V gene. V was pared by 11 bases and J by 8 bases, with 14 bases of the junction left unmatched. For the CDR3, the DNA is TGTGCCGAGGGGGACAGAAACGCGCGGGGCTACACCTTC. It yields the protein CAEGDRNARGYTF. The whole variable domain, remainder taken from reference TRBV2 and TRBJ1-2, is EPEVTQTPSHQVTQMGQEVILRCVPISNHLYFYWYRQILGQKVEFLVSFYNNEISEKSEIFDDQFSVERPDGSNFTLKIRSTKLEDSAMYFCAEGDRNARGYTFGSGTRLTVV.

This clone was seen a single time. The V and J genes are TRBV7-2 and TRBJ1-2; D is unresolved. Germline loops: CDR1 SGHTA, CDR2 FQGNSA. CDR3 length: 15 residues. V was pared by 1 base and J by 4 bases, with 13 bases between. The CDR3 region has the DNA TGTGCCAGCAGCTTAGGAGGACTCGAAGGCTATGGCTACACCTTC. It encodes CASSLGGLEGYGYTF. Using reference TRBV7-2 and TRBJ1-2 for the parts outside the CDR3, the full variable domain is GAGVSQSPSNKVTEKGKDVELRCDPISGHTALYWYRQSLGQGLEFLIYFQGNSAPDKSGLPSDRFSAERTGGSVSTLTIQRTQQEDSAVYLCASSLGGLEGYGYTFGSGTRLTVV.

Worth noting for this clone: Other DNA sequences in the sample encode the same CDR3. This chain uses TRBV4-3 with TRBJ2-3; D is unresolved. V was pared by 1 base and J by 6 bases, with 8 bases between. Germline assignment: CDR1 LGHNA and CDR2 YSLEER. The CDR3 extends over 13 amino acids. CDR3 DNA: TGCGCCAGCAGCCAAGGGGGTGGGGATACGCAGTATTTT. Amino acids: CASSQGGGDTQYF.

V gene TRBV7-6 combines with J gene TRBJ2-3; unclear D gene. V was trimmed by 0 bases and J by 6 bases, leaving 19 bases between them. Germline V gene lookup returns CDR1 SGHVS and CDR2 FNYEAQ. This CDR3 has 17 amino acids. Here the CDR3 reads CASSLAPAHHMVDTQYF. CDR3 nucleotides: TGTGCCAGCAGCTTAGCTCCCGCTCATCATATGGTGGATACGCAGTATTTT.

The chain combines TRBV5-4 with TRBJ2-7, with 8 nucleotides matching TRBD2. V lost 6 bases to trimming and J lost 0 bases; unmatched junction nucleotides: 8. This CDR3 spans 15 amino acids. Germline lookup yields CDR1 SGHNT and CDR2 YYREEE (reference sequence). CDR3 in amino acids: CASTLRAGGSYEQYF. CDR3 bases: TGTGCCAGCACGCTTAGGGCGGGAGGCTCCTACGAGCAGTACTTC.